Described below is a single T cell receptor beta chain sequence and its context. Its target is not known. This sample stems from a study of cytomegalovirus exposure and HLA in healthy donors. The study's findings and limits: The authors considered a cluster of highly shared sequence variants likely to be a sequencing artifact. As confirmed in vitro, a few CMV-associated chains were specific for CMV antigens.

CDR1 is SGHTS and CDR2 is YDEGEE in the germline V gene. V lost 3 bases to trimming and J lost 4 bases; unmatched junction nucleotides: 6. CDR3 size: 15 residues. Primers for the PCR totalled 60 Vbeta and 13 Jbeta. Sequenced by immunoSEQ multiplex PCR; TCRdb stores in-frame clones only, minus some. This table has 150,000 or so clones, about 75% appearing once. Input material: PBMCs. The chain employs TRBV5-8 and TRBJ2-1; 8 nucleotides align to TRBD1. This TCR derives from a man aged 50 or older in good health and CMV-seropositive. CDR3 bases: TGTGCCAGCAGCTGGCTCGGGACAGGTTACAATGAGCAGTTCTTC. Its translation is CASSWLGTGYNEQFF.